This TCR beta chain was recovered during a study of blood T cells in healthy people across ages (dated by TCRdb to between 2014 and 2017). Broadly, across the study: Template switching captured roughly one uniquely barcoded TCR beta cDNA molecule per two T cells in model experiments. For two donors (one aged 18 to 30 and one aged 80 or older), the study analyzed two additional independent replicas of 1 million unique cDNA reads from the same blood draw. The donors were divided into four age groups: young (average around 16 years), middle-aged (approximately 39), aged (roughly 66) and long-lived (more than 75). Using deep sequencing normalized with unique cDNA molecular identifiers, the study measured how TCR beta repertoire diversity changes with age. Donors of different ages were randomly distributed across sequencing lanes to avoid experimental bias. What the study reported, not specific to this receptor: Observed TCR beta diversity correlated strongly with the percentage of naive T cells measured by flow cytometry. As age increased, observed TCR beta diversity per million T cells dropped in a roughly linear way, and a significant reduction was already evident by age about 40. Bulk unsorted PBMC profiling prevented conclusive comparison of naive and antigen-experienced compartments. Because donor CMV infection status was unknown, age-related changes in expanded clonotypes were potentially confounded. Compared with the aged group, the long-lived group had more naive CD4+ T cells, fewer expanded clones and increased TCR diversity, a pattern suggesting age selection. Estimates of total diversity based on one million sequenced T cells were considered lower bounds and underestimates.

Details on this clonotype: Its antigen remains undetermined. No base qualities exist here, and no much larger clone lies one base off it.

Donors were 30 to 45 systemically healthy Caucasian individuals from Russia aged about 6 to 100 years. Ten milliliters of peripheral blood were collected from each donor into EDTA-treated Vacutainer tubes. Ficoll-Paque density-gradient centrifugation was used to isolate PBMCs, with at least 6 million per sample. Trizol reagent was used to extract total RNA from PBMCs, with at least 6 micrograms per sample. For every donor, flow cytometry on a PBMC aliquot measured the percentage of naive CD45RAhigh/CD27high T cells. Library prep was done by 5' RACE. The data were produced on an Illumina HiSeq 2500. A second PCR of roughly 7 to 12 cycles was run with a J-beta primer mix and a sample-barcoded 5' primer. A unique molecular identifier was introduced onto each TCR beta cDNA molecule by a template-switch 5' adaptor carrying 12 random nucleotides. At least 2.5 million CDR3-containing paired-end reads were obtained from each sample. First-strand cDNA was synthesized from all RNA with the Mint cDNA synthesis kit, primed by a TRBC-specific oligonucleotide. All cDNA was treated with uracil-DNA glycosylase and then went through a first 18-cycle PCR with the universal primers M1SS and BC2_uni_R. The authors processed their data as follows. For normalization, 1 million high-quality reads, each with a distinct molecular identifier, were randomly selected from each sample. Reads sharing molecular identifiers were discarded rather than binned into consensus sequences. MiTCR, set to a Q25 quality threshold and the strictest error-elimination algorithm, was used for CDR3 identification, clonotype clustering and error correction. A nonparametric unseen species model with Euler transformation was used to estimate a lower bound on total TCR beta diversity. TCRdb handled the public reads itself, with Q25 trimming in fastp and clone calling in MiXCR, and kept productive beta chains. Rows are combined by CDR3 protein, so each entry shows the most common genes and DNA. For this entry, the V and J calls and clone size follow TCRdb and not the study's own pipeline. This sample has approximately 1.5 million distinct CDR3 sequences in its table, and around 40% of those were observed once. 4% of the sample rests with the top ten.

Looking up the germline V gene yields CDR1 SGHTA and CDR2 FQGNSA. The CDR3 has 18 amino acids, counting the end cysteine and phenylalanine. The sequence is cut down to CDR3 DNA, 54 bases in frame from base 1. V lost 2 bases and J lost 0 bases, and the count of bases not matched to a germline gene is 9. The sequence came from a young woman in good health. The V and J genes are TRBV7-2 and TRBJ2-1; 8 middle bases align to TRBD2. The specimen sequenced was blood. The nucleotide sequence reads as follows: TGTGCCAGCAGCTTAAGCGGGAGAATTATTAGCTCCTACAATGAGCAGTTCTTC. This sequence encodes CASSLSGRIISSYNEQFF.